This T cell receptor beta chain was identified in a study of beta chain features in type 1 diabetes. Study-level points and caveats: Patients' naive, central memory and Treg TCRB repertoires seemed closer to one another than those of healthy donors.

Many counts were recorded for this clone. Its antigen is currently unknown. The isolated RNA, all of it, was reverse transcribed, so expressed TCRB transcripts were what got sequenced. Some clones are missing from TCRdb's copy, which holds only in-frame ones; the method was immunoSEQ multiplex PCR. This table holds fewer than 400,000 clones, roughly 8% found once. V lost 2 bases to trimming and J lost 5 bases, with 11 bases between them. CDR3 length: 13 residues. The germline V gene has CDR1 SGDLS and CDR2 YYNGEE. It was one heparinised blood draw, averaging about 116 mL, that each donor gave. Sorted cells reached over 95% purity in every population.

This clonotype originated in a young woman in good health. The chain combines TRBV9 with TRBJ2-7; no clear D. Sample: central memory CD4+ T cells from blood. The CDR3 is CASSVSFDHEQYF. DNA of the CDR3: TGTGCCAGCAGCGTGAGTTTTGACCACGAGCAGTACTTC.